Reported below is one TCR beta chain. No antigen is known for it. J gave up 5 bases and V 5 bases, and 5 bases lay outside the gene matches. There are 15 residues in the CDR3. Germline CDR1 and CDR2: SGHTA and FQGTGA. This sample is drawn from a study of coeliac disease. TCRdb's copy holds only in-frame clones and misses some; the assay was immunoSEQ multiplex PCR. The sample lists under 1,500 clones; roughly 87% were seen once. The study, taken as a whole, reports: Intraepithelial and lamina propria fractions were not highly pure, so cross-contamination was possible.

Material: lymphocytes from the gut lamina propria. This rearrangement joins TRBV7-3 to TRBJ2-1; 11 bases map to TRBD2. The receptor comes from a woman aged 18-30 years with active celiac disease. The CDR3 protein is CASSVAGGSHNEQFF. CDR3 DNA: TGTGCCAGCAGCGTAGCGGGAGGGTCCCACAATGAGCAGTTCTTC. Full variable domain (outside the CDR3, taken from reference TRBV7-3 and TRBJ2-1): GAGVSQTPSNKVTEKGKYVELRCDPISGHTALYWYRQSLGQGPEFLIYFQGTGAADDSGLPNDRFFAVRPEGSVSTLKIQRTERGDSAVYLCASSVAGGSHNEQFFGPGTRLTVL.